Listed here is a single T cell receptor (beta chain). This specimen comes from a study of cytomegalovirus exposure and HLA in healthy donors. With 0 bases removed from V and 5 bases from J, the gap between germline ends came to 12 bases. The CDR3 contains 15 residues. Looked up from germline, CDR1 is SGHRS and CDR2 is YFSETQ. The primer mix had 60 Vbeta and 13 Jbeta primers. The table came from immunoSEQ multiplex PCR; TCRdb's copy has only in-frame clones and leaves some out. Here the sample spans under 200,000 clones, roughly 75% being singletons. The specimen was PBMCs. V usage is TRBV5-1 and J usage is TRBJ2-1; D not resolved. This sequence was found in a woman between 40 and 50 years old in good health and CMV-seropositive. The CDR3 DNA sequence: TGCGCCAGCAGCTTGGCTGGCGGTGCGGACAATGAGCAGTTCTTC. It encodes CASSLAGGADNEQFF.